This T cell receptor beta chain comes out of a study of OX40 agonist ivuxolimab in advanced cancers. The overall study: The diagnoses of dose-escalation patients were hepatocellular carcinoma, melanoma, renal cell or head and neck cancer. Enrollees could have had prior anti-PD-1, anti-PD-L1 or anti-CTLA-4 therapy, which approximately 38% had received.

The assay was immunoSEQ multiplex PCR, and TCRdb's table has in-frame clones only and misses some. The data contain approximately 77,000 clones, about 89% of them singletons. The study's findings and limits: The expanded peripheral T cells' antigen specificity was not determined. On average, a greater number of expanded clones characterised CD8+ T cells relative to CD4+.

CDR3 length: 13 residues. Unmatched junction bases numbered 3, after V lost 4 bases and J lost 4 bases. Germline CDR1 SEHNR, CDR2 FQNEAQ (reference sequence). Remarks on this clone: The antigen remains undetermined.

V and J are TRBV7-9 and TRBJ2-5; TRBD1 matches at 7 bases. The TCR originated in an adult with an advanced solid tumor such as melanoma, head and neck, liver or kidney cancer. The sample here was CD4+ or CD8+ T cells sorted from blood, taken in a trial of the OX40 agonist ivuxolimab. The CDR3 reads CASSSTGTETQYF. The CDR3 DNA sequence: TGTGCCAGCAGCTCGACAGGGACAGAGACCCAGTACTTC.